This TCR beta chain was identified during a study of T-cell reconstitution after alpha-beta-depleted transplantation in children. V was cut by 4 bases and J by 1 base, with 22 bases left in between. CDR3 size: 18 residues. Germline CDR1 LGHDT, CDR2 YNNKEL (reference sequence). In its sample, this clonotype was seen a few times. Molecular barcoding with unique molecular identifiers was used for the TCRbeta library. MiXCR was run by TCRdb on the PCR reads, yielding one entry per CDR3 protein. This sample carries 490,000 or so distinct CDR3 sequences, around 13% of them seen once, and the ten largest clones take more than 5.5%.

The source material was PBMCs from the stem cell graft donor, sampled from the stem cell graft. This sequence joins TRBV3-1 and TRBJ1-1; D is unresolved. The sequence was collected from a human donor who donated a stem cell graft to a child with combined immunodeficiency. CDR3 nucleotides: TGTGCCAGCAGCCCCAAGACAAGGACCCCTAGGAGGAACACTGAAGCTTTCTTT. Translating it yields CASSPKTRTPRRNTEAFF.